This TCR beta chain was captured in a study of T-cell memory formation after mild COVID-19. The CDR3 is made up of 13 amino acids. V dropped 2 bases and J dropped 2 bases, with 6 bases sitting between them. Germline V lookup: CDR1 KGHDR, CDR2 SFDVKD. One entry per CDR3 protein results from TCRdb running MiXCR on the 5' RACE reads. The sample lists about 470,000 distinct CDR3 sequences, approximately 23% occurring once. As regards this clonotype: Its specificity is unknown.

Overall study results and limits: Second-wave clones that peaked on day 37 lacked confirmed SARS-CoV-2 specificity.

This sequence joins TRBV24-1 and TRBJ2-7; D perhaps matches TRBD2 (5 bases). This TCR was sampled from an adult woman who had mild COVID-19 (a few samples of this study predate the infection). Cell type and time point are not known. The specimen was PBMCs or a T cell subset sorted from them (not recorded which). The CDR3 loop reads CATSDSGTYEQYF. CDR3 in DNA: TGTGCCACCAGTGATTCCGGGACCTACGAGCAGTACTTC.